This T cell receptor (beta chain) emerged from a study of response to subunit inactivated influenza vaccine. General study points: Seasonal influenza vaccination, on each occasion, was suggested by the authors to recruit few new T cells.

From the RT-PCR reads, TCRdb called clonotypes with MiXCR, one entry per CDR3 protein. The sample includes 500,000 to 750,000 distinct CDR3 sequences, roughly 15% of them seen just once. This clonotype appeared a few times. The antigen remains unidentified. The CDR3 is made up of 17 amino acids. The ends lost 0 bases at V and 3 bases at J; junction bases unmatched: 3. Germline V CDR1 and CDR2: SGHAT, FQNNGV. The source was PBMCs from blood, collected about 11 days after vaccination. The sequence came from a middle-aged man who received an inactivated influenza vaccine. The chain joins TRBV11-2 to TRBJ2-1; 12 bases match TRBD2. CDR3 sequence: CASSLETSGSFYNEQFF. The CDR3 nucleotides read TGTGCCAGCAGCTTAGAGACTAGCGGGAGCTTCTACAATGAGCAGTTCTTC.